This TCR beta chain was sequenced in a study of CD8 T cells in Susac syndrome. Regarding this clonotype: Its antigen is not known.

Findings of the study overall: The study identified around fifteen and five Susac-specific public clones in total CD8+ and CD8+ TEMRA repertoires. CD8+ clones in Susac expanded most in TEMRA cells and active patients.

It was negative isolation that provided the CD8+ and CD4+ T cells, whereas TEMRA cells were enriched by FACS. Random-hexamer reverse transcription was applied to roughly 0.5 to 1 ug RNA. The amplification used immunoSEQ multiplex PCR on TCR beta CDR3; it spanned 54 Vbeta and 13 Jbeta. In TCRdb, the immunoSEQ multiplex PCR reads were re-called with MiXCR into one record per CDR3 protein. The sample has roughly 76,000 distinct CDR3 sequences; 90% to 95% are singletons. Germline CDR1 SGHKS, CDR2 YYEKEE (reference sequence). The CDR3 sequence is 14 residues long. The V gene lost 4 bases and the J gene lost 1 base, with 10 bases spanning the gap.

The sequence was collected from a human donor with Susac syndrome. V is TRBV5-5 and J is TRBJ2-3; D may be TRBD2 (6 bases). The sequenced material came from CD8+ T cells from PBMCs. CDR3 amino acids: CASSLWGGTDTQYF. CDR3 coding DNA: TGTGCCAGCAGCCTATGGGGGGGCACAGATACGCAGTATTTT. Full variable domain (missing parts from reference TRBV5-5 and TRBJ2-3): DAGVTQSPTHLIKTRGQQVTLRCSPISGHKSVSWYQQVLGQGPQFIFQYYEKEERGRGNFPDRFSARQFPNYSSELNVNALLLGDSALYLCASSLWGGTDTQYFGPGTRLTVL.